The T cell receptor beta chain described here comes from a study of HIV-infected children after antiretroviral therapy interruption. The treatment here: PENTA 11 planned treatment interruption arm or continuous ART arm. Sorting from thawed PBMCs isolated naive CD4+ CD45RA+ CD45RO- T cells. Unique molecular identifiers were included in an RNA-based 3' RACE TCR library. TCRdb reprocessed the 3' RACE reads with MiXCR, giving one entry per CDR3 protein. The repertoire consists of roughly 46,000 distinct CDR3 sequences, with around 4.1% occurring once and the leading ten covering roughly 0.7%. The receptor's source is a pool of human donors with HIV. The material was CD45RA+ CD4+ T cells from PBMCs, pooled from several time points, obtained from a donor given antiretroviral therapy, either interrupted or continuous. Subset in this sample: naive CD4+ CD45RA+ CD45RO- T cells.

Here the CDR3 reads CASTKGAGAISYEQYF. In DNA, the CDR3 is TGTGCCAGCACCAAAGGAGCGGGGGCCATCTCCTACGAGCAGTACTTC. The gene calls are TRBV9 and TRBJ2-7; 8 bases agree with TRBD2. The CDR3 contains 16 residues. The V segment lost 6 bases and the J segment 0 bases; nucleotides outside the gene matches: 11. Germline CDR1 SGDLS, CDR2 YYNGEE.